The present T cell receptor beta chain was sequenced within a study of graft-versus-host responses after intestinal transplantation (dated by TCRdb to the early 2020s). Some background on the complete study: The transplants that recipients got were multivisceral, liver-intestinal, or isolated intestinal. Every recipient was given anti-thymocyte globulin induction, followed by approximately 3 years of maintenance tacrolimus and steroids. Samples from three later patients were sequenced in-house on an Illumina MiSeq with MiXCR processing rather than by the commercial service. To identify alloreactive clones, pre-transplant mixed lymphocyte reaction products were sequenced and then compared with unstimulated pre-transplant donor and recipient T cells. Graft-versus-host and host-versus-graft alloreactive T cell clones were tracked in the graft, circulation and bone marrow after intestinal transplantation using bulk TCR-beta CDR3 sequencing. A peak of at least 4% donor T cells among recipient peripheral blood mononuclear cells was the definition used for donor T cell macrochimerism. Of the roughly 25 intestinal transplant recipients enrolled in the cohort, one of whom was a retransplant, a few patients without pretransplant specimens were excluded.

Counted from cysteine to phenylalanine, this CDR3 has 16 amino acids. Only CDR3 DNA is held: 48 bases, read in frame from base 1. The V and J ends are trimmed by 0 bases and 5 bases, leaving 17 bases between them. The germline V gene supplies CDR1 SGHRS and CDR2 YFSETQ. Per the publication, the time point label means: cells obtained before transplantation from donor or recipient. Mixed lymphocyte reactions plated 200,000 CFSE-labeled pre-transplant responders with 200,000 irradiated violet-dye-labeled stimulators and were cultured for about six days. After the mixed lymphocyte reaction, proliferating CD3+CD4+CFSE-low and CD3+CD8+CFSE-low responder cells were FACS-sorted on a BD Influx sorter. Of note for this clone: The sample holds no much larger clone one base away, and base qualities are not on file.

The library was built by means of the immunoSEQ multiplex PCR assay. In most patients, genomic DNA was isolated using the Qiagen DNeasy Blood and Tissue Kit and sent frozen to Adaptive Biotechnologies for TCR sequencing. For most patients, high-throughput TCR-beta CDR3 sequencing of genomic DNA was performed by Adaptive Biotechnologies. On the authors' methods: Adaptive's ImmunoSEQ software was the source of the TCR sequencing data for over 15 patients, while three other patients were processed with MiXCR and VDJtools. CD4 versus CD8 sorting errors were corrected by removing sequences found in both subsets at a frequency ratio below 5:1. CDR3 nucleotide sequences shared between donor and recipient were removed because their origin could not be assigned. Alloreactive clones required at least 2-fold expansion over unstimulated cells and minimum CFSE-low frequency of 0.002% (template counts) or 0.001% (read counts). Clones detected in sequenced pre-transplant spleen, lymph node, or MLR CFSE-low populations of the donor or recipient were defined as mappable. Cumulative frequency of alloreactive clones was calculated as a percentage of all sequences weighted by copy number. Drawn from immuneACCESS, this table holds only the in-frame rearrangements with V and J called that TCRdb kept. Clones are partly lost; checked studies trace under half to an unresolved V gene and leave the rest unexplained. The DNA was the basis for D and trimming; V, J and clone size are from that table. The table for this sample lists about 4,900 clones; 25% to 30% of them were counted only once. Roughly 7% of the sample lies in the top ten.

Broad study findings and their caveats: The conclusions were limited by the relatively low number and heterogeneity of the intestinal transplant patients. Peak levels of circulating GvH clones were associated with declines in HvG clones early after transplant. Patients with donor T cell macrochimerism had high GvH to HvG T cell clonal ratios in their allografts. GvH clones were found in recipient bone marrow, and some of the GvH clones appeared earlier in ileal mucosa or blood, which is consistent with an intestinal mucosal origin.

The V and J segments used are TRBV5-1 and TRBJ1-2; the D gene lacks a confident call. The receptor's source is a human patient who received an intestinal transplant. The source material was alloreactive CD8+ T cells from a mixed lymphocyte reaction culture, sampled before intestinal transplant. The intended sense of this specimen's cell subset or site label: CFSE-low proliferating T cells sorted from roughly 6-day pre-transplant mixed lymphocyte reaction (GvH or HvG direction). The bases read TGCGCCAGCAGCTTGGCCCCTAGCCTCACCCTATATGGCTACACCTTC. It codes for CASSLAPSLTLYGYTF.